The T cell receptor beta chain under discussion was sequenced for a study of regulatory T cells in long-lasting Graves disease. TCR beta libraries were built with iRepertoire HTBI primers and Arm-PCR of CDR3 regions. In TCRdb, the multiplex PCR reads were re-called with MiXCR into one record per CDR3 protein. The data hold 400,000 or so distinct CDR3 sequences, with less than 25% observed a single time. Points from the study as a whole: TCR diversity was lower in persistent than newly diagnosed Graves' disease. Persistent disease samples used TRBV28, TRBJ1-2 and TRBJ2-5 preferentially. A limited number of samples was an acknowledged limitation.

As to time point: persistent/refractory GD, antithyroid drugs over 5 years with positive TRAb. Isolated PBMC RNA provided the starting material for the TCR library. American Thyroid Association guidelines were used to diagnose Graves' disease. There are 15 residues in the CDR3. The germline V gene has CDR1 SGHDT and CDR2 YYEEEE. V was trimmed by 3 bases and J by 1 base, leaving 13 bases between them. About this clonotype itself: Its specificity is not known.

This clonotype was sampled from a female donor with Graves disease. The V call is TRBV5-6, the J call TRBJ1-1, with a possible D match to TRBD1 (6 bases). Sequences were derived from peripheral blood mononuclear cells (PBMCs), sampled when the disease was refractory, from a patient treated with antithyroid drugs. The CDR3 nucleotides read TGTGCCAGCAGCTCGTGGACAGATTCGAACACTGAAGCTTTCTTT. Protein sequence: CASSSWTDSNTEAFF.